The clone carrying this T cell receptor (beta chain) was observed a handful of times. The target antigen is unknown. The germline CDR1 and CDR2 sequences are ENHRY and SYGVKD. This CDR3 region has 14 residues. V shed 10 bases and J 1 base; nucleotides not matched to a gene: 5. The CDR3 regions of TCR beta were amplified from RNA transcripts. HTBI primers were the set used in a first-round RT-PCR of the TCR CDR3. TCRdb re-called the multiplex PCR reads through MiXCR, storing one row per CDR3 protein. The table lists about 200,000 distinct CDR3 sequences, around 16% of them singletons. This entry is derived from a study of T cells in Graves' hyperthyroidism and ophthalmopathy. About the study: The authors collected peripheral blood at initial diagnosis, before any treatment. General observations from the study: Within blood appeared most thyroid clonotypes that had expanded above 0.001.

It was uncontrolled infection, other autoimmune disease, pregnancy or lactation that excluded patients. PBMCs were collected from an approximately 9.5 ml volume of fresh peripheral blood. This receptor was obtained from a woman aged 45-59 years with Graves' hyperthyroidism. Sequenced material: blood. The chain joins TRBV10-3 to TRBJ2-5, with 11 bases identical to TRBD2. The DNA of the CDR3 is TGTGCCACACTAGCGGGAGTCTCCCAAGAGACCCAGTACTTC. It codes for CATLAGVSQETQYF.